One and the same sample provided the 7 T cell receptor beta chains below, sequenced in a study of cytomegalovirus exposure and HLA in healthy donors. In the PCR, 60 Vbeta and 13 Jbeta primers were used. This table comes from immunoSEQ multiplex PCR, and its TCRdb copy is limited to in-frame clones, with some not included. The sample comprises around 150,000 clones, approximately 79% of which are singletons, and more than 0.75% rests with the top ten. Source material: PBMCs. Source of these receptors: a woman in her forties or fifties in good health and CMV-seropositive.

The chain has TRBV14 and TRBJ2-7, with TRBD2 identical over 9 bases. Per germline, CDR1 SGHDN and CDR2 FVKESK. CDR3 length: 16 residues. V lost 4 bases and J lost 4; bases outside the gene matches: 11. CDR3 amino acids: CASSPNVGAGGYEQYF. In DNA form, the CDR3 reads TGTGCCAGCAGCCCCAACGTTGGAGCGGGGGGTTACGAGCAGTACTTC.

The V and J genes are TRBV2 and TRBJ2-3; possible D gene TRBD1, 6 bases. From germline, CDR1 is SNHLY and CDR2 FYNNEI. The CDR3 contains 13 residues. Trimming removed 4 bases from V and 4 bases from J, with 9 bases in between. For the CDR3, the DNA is TGTGCCAGCAGTGTAGGGGGTGCAGATACGCAGTATTTT. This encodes CASSVGGADTQYF.

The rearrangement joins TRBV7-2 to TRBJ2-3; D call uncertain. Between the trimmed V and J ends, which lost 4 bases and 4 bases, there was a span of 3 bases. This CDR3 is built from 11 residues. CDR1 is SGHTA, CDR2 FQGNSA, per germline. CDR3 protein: CASSSADTQYF. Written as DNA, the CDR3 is TGTGCCAGCAGCTCCGCAGATACGCAGTATTTT. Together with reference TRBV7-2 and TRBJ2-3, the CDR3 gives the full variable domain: GAGVSQSPSNKVTEKGKDVELRCDPISGHTALYWYRQSLGQGLEFLIYFQGNSAPDKSGLPSDRFSAERTGGSVSTLTIQRTQQEDSAVYLCASSSADTQYFGPGTRLTVL.

For the CDR3, the DNA is TGCGCCAGCAGCCAAGAGCTAGCCAGAATGTATGAGCAGTTCTTC. Its translation: CASSQELARMYEQFF. This sequence joins TRBV4-1 and TRBJ2-1, with D possibly being TRBD2 (5 bases). The germline V and J ends were trimmed by 0 bases and 8 bases, with 14 bases remaining between them. The CDR3 extends over 15 amino acids. The germline CDR1 and CDR2 sequences are MGHRA and YSYEKL.

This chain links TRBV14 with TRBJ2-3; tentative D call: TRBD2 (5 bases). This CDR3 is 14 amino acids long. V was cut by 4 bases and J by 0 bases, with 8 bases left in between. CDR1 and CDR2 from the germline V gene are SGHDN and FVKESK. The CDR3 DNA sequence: TGTGCCAGCAGCCCGCGGGTTAGCACAGATACGCAGTATTTT. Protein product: CASSPRVSTDTQYF.

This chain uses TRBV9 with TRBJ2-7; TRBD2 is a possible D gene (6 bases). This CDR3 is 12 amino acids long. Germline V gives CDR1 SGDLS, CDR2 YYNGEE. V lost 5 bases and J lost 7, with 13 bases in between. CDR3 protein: CASSRDLGEQYF. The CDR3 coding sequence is TGTGCCAGCAGTCGGGACTTGGGGGAGCAGTACTTC. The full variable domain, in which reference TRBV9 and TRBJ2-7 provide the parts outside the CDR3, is DSGVTQTPKHLITATGQRVTLRCSPRSGDLSVYWYQQSLDQGLQFLIQYYNGEERAKGNILERFSAQQFPDLHSELNLSSLELGDSALYFCASSRDLGEQYFGPGTRLTVT.

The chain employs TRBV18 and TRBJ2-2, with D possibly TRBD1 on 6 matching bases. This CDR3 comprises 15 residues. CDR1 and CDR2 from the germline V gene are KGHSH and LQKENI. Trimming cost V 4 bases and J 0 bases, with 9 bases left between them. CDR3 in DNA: TGTGCCAGCTCACTCGGACAGACGAACACCGGGGAGCTGTTTTTT. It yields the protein CASSLGQTNTGELFF.